This T cell receptor (beta chain) was captured in a study of regulatory T cells in long-lasting Graves disease. This clonotype was recorded a few times. The antigen remains unidentified. Arm-PCR of CDR3 regions with iRepertoire HTBI primers generated TCR beta libraries. A single record per CDR3 protein comes from TCRdb applying MiXCR to the multiplex PCR reads. The table lists around 430,000 distinct CDR3 sequences, around a fifth of them singletons. Time point in this sample: persistent/refractory GD, antithyroid drugs over 5 years with positive TRAb. PBMC-derived RNA was used for the TCR library. Study outcomes and limitations: The study found persistent patients shared more public clonotypes (2,741) than new patients (just over 950).

This sequence originates from a female donor with Graves disease. The starting material was peripheral blood mononuclear cells (PBMCs), obtained when the disease was refractory, from a patient treated with antithyroid drugs.

The CDR3 spells CASSRFGGGTTNTEAFF. The CDR3 bases are TGCGCCAGCAGCCGGTTTGGGGGAGGGACCACGAACACTGAAGCTTTCTTT. This chain joins TRBV4-1 and TRBJ1-1, with D possibly matching TRBD1 (5 bases). Germline-derived CDR1 and CDR2 are MGHRA and YSYEKL. This CDR3 has 17 amino acids. Between the trimmed V and J ends, which lost 4 bases and 1 base, there was a span of 19 bases.